Each of the 8 T cell receptor beta chains below was sequenced from the same sample in a study of PD-1 blockade in classical Hodgkin lymphoma. The method was immunoSEQ multiplex PCR; TCRdb's version includes in-frame clones alone and lacks a portion of them. This repertoire shows tens of thousands of clones, about nine tenths found once; its top ten account for roughly 21%. Every patient relapsed after autologous stem cell transplantation, and brentuximab vedotin exposure varied. This specimen consisted of peripheral blood mononuclear cells (PBMCs), obtained at baseline. These receptors all come from a human donor with classical Hodgkin lymphoma.

This chain connects TRBV30 to TRBJ2-7, with a possible D match to TRBD2 (5 bases). V dropped 2 bases and J dropped 5 bases, with 19 bases sitting between them. The germline V gene encodes CDR1 GTSNPN and CDR2 SVGIG (reference sequence). The CDR3 sequence is 15 residues long. In nucleotides, the CDR3 is TGTGCCTGGAGTCAAACGGGCCTAACTAGACACGAGCAGTACTTC. It yields the protein CAWSQTGLTRHEQYF.

The chain uses TRBV28 and TRBJ1-2; 8 nucleotides agree with TRBD1. Trimming removed 6 bases from V and 8 bases from J; junction bases left unmatched: 11. The CDR3 has 14 residues. CDR1 MDHEN and CDR2 SYDVKM come from the germline V gene. Written as DNA, the CDR3 is TGTGCCAGCAGGCCCCCGGACAGGGCAGGGGGCTACACCTTC. This encodes CASRPPDRAGGYTF.

This chain joins TRBV15 and TRBJ1-2; no clear D. CDR3 length: 13 amino acids. The V gene lost 1 base and the J gene lost 10 bases, with 13 bases spanning the gap. CDR1 is LNHNV and CDR2 is YYDKDF in the germline V gene (reference sequence). CDR3 region: CATSRGREEVYTF. The CDR3, as DNA: TGTGCCACCAGCAGAGGACGGGAGGAAGTCTACACCTTC.

The V and J genes are TRBV19 and TRBJ2-6; unclear D gene. Trimming shortened V by 8 bases and J by 4 bases, and 6 bases separated the two germline ends. This CDR3 has 12 amino acids. CDR1 is LNHDA, CDR2 SQIVND, per germline (reference sequence). The CDR3 region is CASRKGANVLTF. CDR3 sequence (DNA): TGTGCCAGTCGAAAAGGGGCCAACGTCCTGACTTTC. The variable domain in full, with the rest retrieved from reference TRBV19 and TRBJ2-6, is DGGITQSPKYLFRKEGQNVTLSCEQNLNHDAMYWYRQDPGQGLRLIYYSQIVNDFQKGDIAEGYSVSREKKESFPLTVTSAQKNPTAFYLCASRKGANVLTFGAGSRLTVL.

This chain links TRBV7-9 with TRBJ2-3, with D hard to call. Per germline, CDR1 SEHNR and CDR2 FQNEAQ (reference sequence). V was clipped by 5 bases and J by 2 bases, with 17 bases between them. The CDR3 runs to 16 residues. CDR3 sequence (DNA): TGTGCCAGCAGCCCCCCCGGCTATCGGTCCACAGATACGCAGTATTTT. Its translation: CASSPPGYRSTDTQYF.

The chain joins TRBV7-2 to TRBJ2-3, with 12 positions matching TRBD2. V lost 1 base to trimming and J lost 1 base; unmatched junction nucleotides: 6. This CDR3 is 18 amino acids long. Germline assignment: CDR1 SGHTA and CDR2 FQGNSA. As DNA, the CDR3 is TGTGCCAGCAGCTTAGTGGCCCTAGCGGGAGGGCGCACAGATACGCAGTATTTT. It yields the protein CASSLVALAGGRTDTQYF.

J is TRBJ2-4 and V is TRBV19; 7 bases are shared with TRBD1. The germline CDR1 and CDR2 sequences are LNHDA and SQIVND (reference sequence). Trimming removed 10 bases from V and 5 bases from J; junction bases left unmatched: 11. The CDR3 runs 14 residues. The CDR3 sequence is CATKGQSWENIQYF. The CDR3 DNA reads as TGTGCCACCAAGGGACAGTCCTGGGAAAACATTCAGTACTTC.

The chain couples TRBV11-3 to TRBJ2-1; 7 bases are a match to TRBD2. Germline V gene sequence: CDR1 SGHNT, CDR2 YENEEA. The CDR3 has 15 amino acids. The ends lost 5 bases at V and 2 bases at J; junction bases unmatched: 6. The CDR3 sequence is CASSRDYTTYNEQFF. CDR3 in DNA: TGTGCCAGCAGCCGGGACTACACGACCTACAATGAGCAGTTCTTC.